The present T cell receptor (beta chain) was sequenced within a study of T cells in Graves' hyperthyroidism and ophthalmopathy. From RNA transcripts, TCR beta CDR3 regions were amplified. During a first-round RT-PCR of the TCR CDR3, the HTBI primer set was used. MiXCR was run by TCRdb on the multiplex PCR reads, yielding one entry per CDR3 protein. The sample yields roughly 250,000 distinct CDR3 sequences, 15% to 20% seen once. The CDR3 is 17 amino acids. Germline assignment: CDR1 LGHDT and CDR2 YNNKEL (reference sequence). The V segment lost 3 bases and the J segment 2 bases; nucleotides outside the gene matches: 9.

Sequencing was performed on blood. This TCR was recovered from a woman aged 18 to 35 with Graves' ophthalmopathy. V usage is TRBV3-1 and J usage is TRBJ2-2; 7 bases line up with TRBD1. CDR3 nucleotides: TGTGCCAGCAGCCAGCTCCACAGGGGCGAAAACACCGGGGAGCTGTTTTTT. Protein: CASSQLHRGENTGELFF.